The following is a TCR beta chain sequence with its context. The target antigen is unknown. The data derive from a study of T cells in Graves' hyperthyroidism and ophthalmopathy. Study-wide context: Peripheral blood specimens were obtained at initial diagnosis, prior to any treatment.

Amplification of TCR beta CDR3 regions used RNA as the template. The HTBI set primed first-round TCR CDR3 RT-PCR. TCRdb independently ran MiXCR on the multiplex PCR reads; one entry per CDR3 protein. Among roughly 400,000 distinct CDR3 sequences listed, around 25% were seen once. The CDR3 is 15 residues long. Germline CDR1 is LGHDT and CDR2 is YNNKEL (reference sequence). Trimming removed 1 base from V and 8 bases from J; junction bases left unmatched: 8. Stable Graves' hyperthyroidism denoted no ophthalmopathy progression over 18 months. PBMCs came from around 9.7 ml fresh peripheral blood. Study results and caveats: The blood repertoire included most of the expanded thyroid clonotypes above 0.001.

Sequences were obtained from blood. The chain links TRBV3-1 to TRBJ2-1; 7 positions agree with TRBD1. The TCR sequence derives from a man aged 45-60 years with Graves' hyperthyroidism. The CDR3 nucleotides are TGTGCCAGCAGCCAAGCGGCAGGGGGTCGCGATGAGCAGTTCTTC. Protein product: CASSQAAGGRDEQFF.